A single sample gave rise to the 25 T cell receptor beta chains below, sequenced in a study of shared clonotypes between healthy human individuals (dated by TCRdb to about 2020). The protocol used for the library was the immunoSEQ multiplex PCR assay. TCRdb took this table from immuneACCESS and kept in-frame rearrangements with V and J called. Such tables lack part of the clones; where checked against another copy, unresolved V genes explain under half of the gap, and the rest is unexplained. The sample contains around 1 million clones, over 60% of them found a single time. The biggest ten clones account for roughly 1.5% of the sample. The specimen sequenced was memory CD4+ T cells sorted from blood. Reading the label with the study, this specimen's cell subset or site is: CD45RA-negative fraction. The receptors stem from a man aged 18-30 years in good health.

This clone came up once. The gene calls are TRBV4-3 and TRBJ2-3, with 7 bases lining up with TRBD2. CDR3 length: 15 residues. Looked up from germline, CDR1 is LGHNA and CDR2 is YSLEER. The trim removed 0 bases at V and 1 base at J, leaving 1 base unmatched. The CDR3 region is CASSQEGGGTDTQYF. The CDR3 DNA sequence: TGCGCCAGCAGCCAAGAGGGGGGGGGCACAGATACGCAGTATTTT.

V gene TRBV11-3 combines with J gene TRBJ2-5, with D perhaps matching TRBD1 or TRBD2 (6 bases each). This CDR3 has 15 residues. In germline, CDR1 is SGHNT, CDR2 YENEEA. The V end was cut by 5 bases, the J end by 1 base, with 14 bases between. CDR3: CASSPGAGPQETQYF. The CDR3, as DNA: TGTGCCAGCAGCCCGGGGGCGGGCCCCCAAGAGACCCAGTACTTC.

In this sample, this clone turned up many times. The chain carries TRBV14 and TRBJ2-1, with D unresolved. The CDR3 is made up of 14 amino acids. V was cut by 5 bases and J by 0 bases, with 8 bases left in between. CDR1 is SGHDN and CDR2 is FVKESK in the germline V gene. Here the CDR3 reads CASSVRSSYNEQFF. CDR3 nucleotide sequence: TGTGCCAGCAGCGTCAGGAGCTCCTACAATGAGCAGTTCTTC.

The chain couples TRBV6-5 to TRBJ2-7; D assignment may be TRBD1 or TRBD2 (5 bases each). Germline CDR1 MNHEY, CDR2 SVGAGI. The CDR3 totals 14 residues. The V end lost 5 bases, the J end lost 3 bases, and 14 bases lay between the germline ends. CDR3 loop: CASSRDGKVYEQYF. CDR3 sequence (DNA): TGTGCCAGCAGTCGGGACGGGAAGGTCTACGAGCAGTACTTC.

This chain uses TRBV7-8 with TRBJ1-2; 9 bases map to TRBD1. Germline V gene sequence: CDR1 SGHVS, CDR2 FQNEAQ. The CDR3 covers 13 residues. The junction had 5 bases not matched to a gene; V was cut back by 5 bases and J by 7 bases. The DNA for the CDR3 is TGTGCCAGCAGCAACAACAGGGGGCTTGGCTACACCTTC. It is translated as CASSNNRGLGYTF.

DNA of the CDR3: TGTGCCAGCAGTCGACTAGCGGGGGGCTTCCAAGAGACCCAGTACTTC. Its protein product is CASSRLAGGFQETQYF. The chain carries TRBV2 and TRBJ2-5, with 13 bases matching TRBD2. Germline V gene sequence: CDR1 SNHLY, CDR2 FYNNEI. CDR3 length: 16 residues. J lost 1 base, V lost 5 bases, and 4 bases had no gene match.

The chain joins TRBV2 to TRBJ2-2, with 7 bases matching TRBD1. This CDR3 region has 14 residues. The V gene end was trimmed by 6 bases and the J gene end by 6 bases; junction bases not matched to a gene: 7. Germline values: CDR1 SNHLY, CDR2 FYNNEI. In DNA form, the CDR3 reads TGTGCCAGCAGCCTTTCCAGGGGGTCCGGGGAGCTGTTTTTT. Protein product: CASSLSRGSGELFF. Full variable domain (missing parts from reference TRBV2 and TRBJ2-2): EPEVTQTPSHQVTQMGQEVILRCVPISNHLYFYWYRQILGQKVEFLVSFYNNEISEKSEIFDDQFSVERPDGSNFTLKIRSTKLEDSAMYFCASSLSRGSGELFFGEGSRLTVL.

CDR3 DNA sequence: TGTGCCAGCAGCCCCGCTAGCGGGAGTTCCTACGAGCAGTACTTC. It translates to CASSPASGSSYEQYF. V is TRBV7-6 and J is TRBJ2-7; 10 nucleotides match TRBD2. Germline V gene lookup returns CDR1 SGHVS and CDR2 FNYEAQ. This CDR3 spans 15 amino acids. Losses at the gene ends were 5 bases for V and 1 base for J; bases not matched to a gene: 5.

V is TRBV2 and J is TRBJ2-2; D is uncertain. CDR3 length: 15 residues. Trimming left V 7 bases short and J 0 bases short, with 12 bases between. Germline assignment: CDR1 SNHLY and CDR2 FYNNEI. The CDR3, as DNA: TGTGCCAGCACCCCAATCCCTGCGAACACCGGGGAGCTGTTTTTT. It codes for CASTPIPANTGELFF. Filled out from reference TRBV2 and TRBJ2-2, the complete variable domain reads EPEVTQTPSHQVTQMGQEVILRCVPISNHLYFYWYRQILGQKVEFLVSFYNNEISEKSEIFDDQFSVERPDGSNFTLKIRSTKLEDSAMYFCASTPIPANTGELFFGEGSRLTVL.

V and J are TRBV6-1 and TRBJ1-6; D is perhaps TRBD1 (6 bases). The CDR3 is 13 residues long. From germline, CDR1 is MNHNS and CDR2 SASEGT. Trimming cost V 4 bases and J 10 bases, with 11 bases left between them. Here the CDR3 reads CASSVEGVSPLHF. The CDR3 bases are TGTGCCAGCAGTGTGGAGGGGGTATCACCCCTCCACTTT.

As concerns this clone: This sample also contains other DNA sequences that code for the same CDR3. The chain has TRBV9 and TRBJ2-1, with 7 bases identical to TRBD2. With 1 base clipped from V and 4 bases from J, the junction kept 5 bases outside the gene matches. The CDR3 sequence is 15 residues long. Germline V gene data show CDR1 as SGDLS and CDR2 as YYNGEE. For the CDR3, the DNA is TGTGCCAGCAGCGTACGGCTAGCGGAATACAATGAGCAGTTCTTC. Encoded protein: CASSVRLAEYNEQFF.

The gene calls are TRBV6-6 and TRBJ1-4; 9 bases agree with TRBD1. Germline trimming cut 6 bases from V and 8 bases from J; bases unmatched to any gene: 13. The CDR3 loop spans 16 amino acids. The germline CDR1 and CDR2 sequences are MNHNY and SVGAGI (reference sequence). CDR3 nucleotide sequence: TGTGCCAGCAGCCCGAAAGACAGGGGGTCGGGCGAAAAACTGTTTTTT. Translating gives CASSPKDRGSGEKLFF.

The chain has TRBV5-3 and TRBJ2-2; D remains ambiguous. TRBV5-3 is annotated as an ORF whose role is uncertain. The CDR3 has 13 residues. The V end lost 1 base, the J end lost 6 bases, and 7 bases lay between the germline ends. The CDR3 protein is CARSLLRAGELFF. The CDR3 DNA follows: TGTGCCAGAAGCTTGCTAAGGGCCGGGGAGCTGTTTTTT.

The CDR3 loop is CASSFGTGVETQYF. The CDR3 region has the DNA TGTGCCAGCAGCTTTGGGACAGGGGTAGAGACCCAGTACTTC. The V and J genes are TRBV7-9 and TRBJ2-5; 10 bases align to TRBD1. Trimming took 3 bases from V and 4 from J; bases not matched to a gene: 2. Germline CDR1 and CDR2: SEHNR and FQNEAQ (reference sequence). The CDR3 is 14 amino acids.

The V gene is TRBV7-8, the J gene TRBJ2-1; TRBD2 matches 7 bases. CDR1 SGHVS and CDR2 FQNEAQ come from the germline V gene. Trimming removed 5 bases from V and 15 bases from J; junction bases left unmatched: 13. The CDR3 extends over 13 amino acids. In nucleotides, the CDR3 is TGTGCCAGCAGCCCCGGGGGGAGTATGGTTTCGTTCTTC. This gives the protein CASSPGGSMVSFF.

The chain employs TRBV2 and TRBJ2-2; 7 nucleotides align to TRBD2. Germline CDR1 and CDR2: SNHLY and FYNNEI. V shed 5 bases and J 10 bases; nucleotides not matched to a gene: 13. The CDR3 is made up of 15 amino acids. The CDR3 sequence: CASSTGLAGVAELFF. As DNA, the CDR3 is TGTGCCAGCAGTACCGGACTTGCGGGGGTTGCGGAGCTGTTTTTT.

The count of this clone is one. The genes are TRBV6-1 and TRBJ1-6, with a weak D call TRBD1 (6 bases). The CDR3 spans 14 residues. CDR1 and CDR2 (germline): MNHNS, SASEGT. The V end lost 1 base, the J end lost 7 bases, and 8 bases lay between the germline ends. The CDR3 is CASSEGRGNSPLHF. The CDR3 nucleotides read TGTGCCAGCAGTGAAGGGAGGGGGAATTCACCCCTCCACTTT.

As to this clone: Distinct nucleotide sequences in the sample also encode this CDR3. J is TRBJ2-1 and V is TRBV10-3, with 7 bases identical to TRBD2. The CDR3 is 14 amino acids. Germline lookup yields CDR1 ENHRY and CDR2 SYGVKD. The J segment lost 5 bases and the V segment lost 6 bases, leaving 7 bases of the junction unmatched. CDR3 region: CAISVRGGDNEQFF. CDR3 DNA: TGTGCCATCAGCGTTAGGGGAGGGGACAATGAGCAGTTCTTC.

The V gene is TRBV28, the J gene TRBJ2-7; D gene unclear. With 2 bases removed from V and 2 bases from J, the gap between germline ends came to 16 bases. The CDR3 runs to 16 residues. Germline assignment: CDR1 MDHEN and CDR2 SYDVKM. The CDR3 sequence is CASSLGTPLVAYEQYF. For the CDR3, the DNA is TGTGCCAGCAGTTTAGGAACCCCTCTAGTAGCCTACGAGCAGTACTTC.

In nucleotides, the CDR3 is TGTGCCAGTAGTACCTCGACACTAAACACCGGGGAGCTGTTTTTT. Translated, it gives CASSTSTLNTGELFF. The rearrangement joins TRBV19 to TRBJ2-2, with D unresolved. The CDR3 extends over 15 amino acids. V was shortened by 4 bases and J by 2 bases, with 11 bases between the two germline ends. Per the germline V gene, CDR1 is LNHDA and CDR2 is SQIVND (reference sequence).

The chain has TRBV28 and TRBJ1-6; D call uncertain. Germline V lookup: CDR1 MDHEN, CDR2 SYDVKM. The CDR3 totals 12 residues. V lost 3 bases, J lost 8 bases, and 5 bases lay in between. CDR3 sequence reads: CASSFGYSPLHF. As DNA, the CDR3 is TGTGCCAGCAGTTTCGGTTATTCACCCCTCCACTTT.

The V gene is TRBV7-2, the J gene TRBJ2-6; D is perhaps TRBD1 (6 bases). This CDR3 has 16 amino acids. The V and J ends lost 1 base and 2 bases respectively, with 9 bases between them. CDR1 and CDR2 (germline): SGHTA, FQGNSA. Written as DNA, the CDR3 is TGTGCCAGCAGCTTAGTTGCAGGGGCTGGGGCCAACGTCCTGACTTTC. It is translated as CASSLVAGAGANVLTF.

This rearrangement joins TRBV5-1 to TRBJ2-7; D remains ambiguous. V lost 0 bases and J lost 7, with 11 bases in between. The germline V gene encodes CDR1 SGHRS and CDR2 YFSETQ. This CDR3 spans 13 amino acids. CDR3 bases: TGCGCCAGCAGCTTGGTCTTGGGAAATGAGCAGTACTTC. Amino acids: CASSLVLGNEQYF.

This chain uses TRBV2 with TRBJ2-7, with 9 bases aligning to TRBD1. The germline V gene encodes CDR1 SNHLY and CDR2 FYNNEI. CDR3 length: 17 residues. V lost 1 base, J lost 3 bases, and 10 bases stayed unmatched. CDR3 in amino acids: CASSEEGTGSSYYEQYF. The DNA of the CDR3 is TGTGCCAGCAGTGAAGAGGGGACAGGGTCCTCGTACTACGAGCAGTACTTC. Based on the CDR3 plus reference TRBV2 and TRBJ2-7, the full variable domain is EPEVTQTPSHQVTQMGQEVILRCVPISNHLYFYWYRQILGQKVEFLVSFYNNEISEKSEIFDDQFSVERPDGSNFTLKIRSTKLEDSAMYFCASSEEGTGSSYYEQYFGPGTRLTVT.

The gene calls are TRBV5-6 and TRBJ2-5; D is possibly TRBD1 (6 bases). V lost 9 bases and J 4 bases, leaving 19 bases between the germline ends. Germline CDR1 reads SGHDT; CDR2 reads YYEEEE. CDR3 size: 14 residues. The CDR3 region is CATRIQGLGETQYF. The DNA for the CDR3 is TGTGCCACCAGAATACAGGGATTGGGAGAGACCCAGTACTTC.